The 17 T cell receptor beta chains reported below all come from one sample, sequenced in a study of glioma-infiltrating T cells. Using RNA template, CDR3s of TCR alpha and beta were amplified with iRepertoire arm-PCR. One entry per CDR3 protein results from TCRdb running MiXCR on the multiplex PCR reads. The data hold fewer than 250,000 distinct CDR3 sequences, with around 32% observed a single time. Sequencing was performed on glioma tissue, nonneoplastic brain tissue, or PBMCs (not recorded which). Every receptor here comes from a human donor with low-grade glioma or glioblastoma, undergoing nonglioma brain surgery, or in good health (not recorded which).

A remark on this clonotype: Just one base apart from a much larger clone, this may be a read error. This chain links TRBV7-9 with TRBJ1-1, with D possibly matching TRBD1 (5 bases). CDR3 length: 15 amino acids. Germline lookup yields CDR1 SEHNR and CDR2 FQNEAQ (reference sequence). V dropped 1 base and J dropped 4 bases, with 13 bases sitting between them. CDR3 loop: CASSLVIVGATEAFF. CDR3 DNA sequence: TGTGCCAGCAGCTTAGTGATCGTTGGGGCCACTGAAGCTTTCTTT.

This clonotype has a handful of counts. The V gene is TRBV7-9, the J gene TRBJ2-5, with TRBD1 as a possible D gene (6 bases). V lost 4 bases and J 1 base, leaving 16 bases between the germline ends. This CDR3 has 16 residues. The germline V gene has CDR1 SEHNR and CDR2 FQNEAQ (reference sequence). The CDR3 DNA follows: TGTGCCAGCAGCTATTGGCAGGGGAATATCCAAGAGACCCAGTACTTC. This encodes CASSYWQGNIQETQYF.

The table lists this clonotype with many counts. The chain joins TRBV7-2 to TRBJ2-7, with 11 bases identical to TRBD1. Germline V lookup: CDR1 SGHTA, CDR2 FQGNSA. This CDR3 is built from 14 residues. Trimming took 1 base from V and 6 from J; bases not matched to a gene: 2. CDR3 region: CASSLGGTGGEQYF. The DNA for the CDR3 is TGTGCCAGCAGCTTAGGTGGGACAGGGGGCGAGCAGTACTTC.

This clonotype was seen many times. The CDR3 DNA reads as TGTGCCAGCAGAGGTACGGGGGGGGGGCCTGAAGCTTTCTTT. This gives the protein CASRGTGGGPEAFF. V gene TRBV12-3 or TRBV12-4 combines with J gene TRBJ1-1; D perhaps matches TRBD1 (6 bases). V dropped 6 bases and J dropped 6 bases, with 17 bases sitting between them. The CDR3 extends over 14 amino acids.

The table lists this clonotype with a few counts. The chain combines TRBV2 with TRBJ2-5; no definite D call. The germline gives CDR1 SNHLY, CDR2 FYNNEI. This CDR3 is 13 amino acids long. V was clipped by 3 bases and J by 1 base, with 6 bases between them. CDR3 amino acids: CASSELAQETQYF. CDR3 in DNA: TGTGCCAGCAGTGAGCTTGCCCAAGAGACCCAGTACTTC.

This clonotype was seen at least ten times. The chain has TRBV6-2 or TRBV6-3 and TRBJ1-1, with D tentatively TRBD1 (5 bases). Deletions cut 0 bases from V and 1 base from J, with 6 bases between. CDR1 and CDR2 from the germline V gene are MNHEY and SVGEGT. This CDR3 is built from 14 residues. CDR3 in amino acids: CASSYSRGNTEAFF. CDR3 DNA sequence: TGTGCCAGCAGTTACTCGAGGGGGAACACTGAAGCTTTCTTT.

This clonotype has only a few counts. The chain recombines TRBV5-1 with TRBJ2-5; 7 bases are shared with TRBD1. Germline V gene lookup returns CDR1 SGHRS and CDR2 YFSETQ. The CDR3 length is 13 residues. V shed 7 bases, J shed 4 bases, and the junction held 7 bases outside the gene matches. The CDR3 sequence is CASRAGGAETQYF. DNA of the CDR3: TGCGCCAGCCGAGCAGGGGGTGCAGAGACCCAGTACTTC.

At least ten counts were recorded for this clonotype. This sequence joins TRBV6-6 and TRBJ2-4; D gene uncertain. CDR1 and CDR2 (germline): MNHNY, SVGAGI (reference sequence). Deletions cut 0 bases from V and 4 bases from J, with 19 bases between. The CDR3 is made up of 18 amino acids. In DNA form, the CDR3 reads TGTGCCAGCAGTTACTCAACGCAAGGTGCATCGGGTAAAAACATTCAGTACTTC. Its translation is CASSYSTQGASGKNIQYF.

This clonotype was seen repeatedly, ten times or more. The CDR3 nucleotides are TGTGCCAGCAGTTTTTTTACCCGGTCAGACTACAATGAGCAGTTCTTC. It translates to CASSFFTRSDYNEQFF. The rearrangement uses TRBV27 and TRBJ2-1; D call uncertain. The ends were cut back, 3 bases at V and 3 bases at J, with 15 bases in the middle. The CDR3 covers 16 residues. Germline-derived CDR1 and CDR2 are MNHEY and SMNVEV (reference sequence).

This sequence joins TRBV27 and TRBJ2-5; D could derive from TRBD1 or TRBD2 (6 bases each). The CDR3 is made up of 14 amino acids. Germline lookup yields CDR1 MNHEY and CDR2 SMNVEV (reference sequence). V was cut by 6 bases and J by 5 bases, with 16 bases left in between. CDR3 DNA sequence: TGTGCCAGCAGGGGGGGCAGCGTCGTGGAGACCCAGTACTTC. Its protein product is CASRGGSVVETQYF.

This clonotype was found many times. V and J are TRBV4-3 and TRBJ1-5; D remains unclear. CDR1 and CDR2 (germline): LGHNA, YSLEER. V was shortened by 0 bases and J by 8 bases, with 8 bases between the two germline ends. The CDR3 totals 13 residues. The CDR3 region is CASSQDEWEPQHF. The CDR3 nucleotides read TGCGCCAGCAGCCAAGATGAGTGGGAGCCCCAGCATTTT.

Of note for this clonotype: This clone may be a read error of a much larger clone one base away. V is TRBV5-1 and J is TRBJ2-7; 9 positions match TRBD2. V lost 2 bases to trimming and J lost 6 bases; unmatched junction nucleotides: 12. The CDR3 is 16 amino acids. Looked up from germline, CDR1 is SGHRS and CDR2 is YFSETQ. Here the CDR3 DNA reads TGCGCCAGCAGCTTTCCTAGCGGGGAGTGGAGGGGCGAGCAGTACTTC. Its translation is CASSFPSGEWRGEQYF. The variable domain in full, with the rest retrieved from reference TRBV5-1 and TRBJ2-7, is KAGVTQTPRYLIKTRGQQVTLSCSPISGHRSVSWYQQTPGQGLQFLFEYFSETQRNKGNFPGRFSGRQFSNSRSEMNVSTLELGDSALYLCASSFPSGEWRGEQYFGPGTRLTVT.

This clonotype appeared many times. The chain joins TRBV4-3 to TRBJ2-1, with TRBD2 matching 10 bases. The V segment lost 0 bases and the J segment 11 bases; nucleotides outside the gene matches: 4. This CDR3 region has 14 residues. Germline lookup yields CDR1 LGHNA and CDR2 YSLEER. Here the CDR3 reads CASSQDGTSEQQFF. The CDR3 nucleotides read TGCGCCAGCAGCCAAGATGGGACTAGCGAACAGCAGTTCTTC.

This clonotype was seen ten or more times. The chain links TRBV28 to TRBJ1-6; TRBD1 aligns across 10 bases. The ends lost 4 bases at V and 10 bases at J; junction bases unmatched: 7. CDR3 size: 15 residues. Per the germline V gene, CDR1 is MDHEN and CDR2 is SYDVKM. DNA of the CDR3: TGTGCCAGCAGTTCCCCCGGGACAGGGGCGTCACCCCTCCACTTT. This codes for CASSSPGTGASPLHF.

This clonotype was counted only a few times. At one end, the junction sequence differs from germline, possibly due to a read error. The chain joins TRBV4-1 to TRBJ1-3; D call uncertain. From germline, CDR1 is MGHRA and CDR2 YSYEKL. This CDR3 spans 17 amino acids. CDR3 amino acids: CASRQGPALGSGNTIYF. The CDR3 nucleotides are TGCGCCAGCAGACAAGGGCCCGCGCTCGGGTCCGGAAACACCATATATTTT.

Ten or more counts support this clonotype. J is TRBJ2-3 and V is TRBV6-1, with 9 bases that match TRBD1. The germline CDR1 and CDR2 sequences are MNHNS and SASEGT. The CDR3 spans 16 residues. After removal of 6 bases from V and 2 bases from J, the junction contained 9 bases not matched to a gene. The CDR3 region is CASRALWTGVTDTQYF. CDR3 DNA sequence: TGTGCCAGCAGGGCCTTATGGACAGGGGTCACAGATACGCAGTATTTT.

V and J are TRBV4-2 and TRBJ1-2; D may be TRBD1 (5 bases). Trimming stripped 0 bases from V and 1 base from J, with 12 bases between. Germline loops: CDR1 LGHNA, CDR2 YNFKEQ. The CDR3 sequence is 16 residues long. The CDR3, as DNA: TGTGCCAGCAGCCAAGACCTCGACAGAGTTAACTATGGCTACACCTTC. The encoded protein is CASSQDLDRVNYGYTF.